Sequencing of this TCR beta chain was carried out in a study of blood T cells in healthy people across ages. Study outcomes and limitations: With age, beta diversity per million T cells declined roughly linearly, significantly by 30 to 50.

Through a sample-barcoded 5' primer and a J-beta primer mix, a second PCR was run for 7 to 11 cycles. Every cDNA molecule carried a tag from a template-switch adaptor bearing 12 random nucleotides. TCRdb called the 5' RACE reads again in MiXCR, with one record for every CDR3 protein. This table holds around 690,000 distinct CDR3 sequences, around 54% found once. Healthy individuals of Caucasian origin from Russia, aged roughly 6 to 100, served as donors. Staff drew roughly 10 milliliters of peripheral blood from each donor. The CDR3 extends over 13 amino acids. Germline values: CDR1 MNHEY, CDR2 SVGEGT. On this clonotype: What it binds is unknown. One end of the junction is discordant with germline, which a read error may explain.

Sequenced material: blood. The clonotype comes from a man aged 60 to 69 in good health. The chain joins TRBV6-2 or TRBV6-3 to TRBJ2-3; TRBD1 is a possible D gene (5 bases). The CDR3 region has the DNA TGTGCCAGCAGTTCCTCGACGACAGATGCGCAGTATTTT. Translated: CASSSSTTDAQYF.